What follows are 19 T cell receptor beta chains derived from one specimen sequenced in a study of cytotoxic CD8 clonotypes in ibrutinib-treated CLL. Repertoires were generated with immunoSEQ multiplex PCR, while TCRdb's copy carries only in-frame clones and drops some. The sample contains about 140,000 clones, 91% of which appear only once. This specimen consisted of PBMCs, obtained after 12 months of ibrutinib treatment. The receptor set was obtained from a human donor with chronic lymphocytic leukemia.

The CDR3 sequence: CASSLEGRYEQYF. In nucleotides, the CDR3 is TGTGCCAGCAGTTTAGAGGGTCGCTACGAGCAGTACTTC. The rearrangement joins TRBV27 to TRBJ2-7, with D maybe TRBD2 (5 bases). Per germline, CDR1 MNHEY and CDR2 SMNVEV (reference sequence). V lost 2 bases and J 3 bases, leaving 8 bases between the germline ends. The CDR3 has 13 amino acids.

The chain joins TRBV19 to TRBJ2-2; 14 bases match TRBD2. From germline, CDR1 is LNHDA and CDR2 SQIVND (reference sequence). The CDR3 is 18 residues long. With V trimmed by 4 bases and J by 1 base, 5 bases remained unmatched. The CDR3 reads CASSRGTSGSGNTGELFF. DNA for the CDR3: TGTGCCAGTAGTAGGGGGACTAGCGGGAGCGGGAACACCGGGGAGCTGTTTTTT. The entire variable domain, with the rest obtained from reference TRBV19 and TRBJ2-2, is as follows: DGGITQSPKYLFRKEGQNVTLSCEQNLNHDAMYWYRQDPGQGLRLIYYSQIVNDFQKGDIAEGYSVSREKKESFPLTVTSAQKNPTAFYLCASSRGTSGSGNTGELFFGEGSRLTVL.

The genes are TRBV2 and TRBJ2-3; TRBD2 agrees at 7 bases. The CDR3 extends over 15 amino acids. With 4 bases clipped from V and 4 bases from J, the junction kept 8 bases outside the gene matches. Germline CDR1 SNHLY, CDR2 FYNNEI. The DNA for the CDR3 is TGTGCCAGCAGTGTTGGACTAGTAGAGTCAGATACGCAGTATTTT. Its protein product is CASSVGLVESDTQYF. The whole variable domain, remainder taken from reference TRBV2 and TRBJ2-3, is EPEVTQTPSHQVTQMGQEVILRCVPISNHLYFYWYRQILGQKVEFLVSFYNNEISEKSEIFDDQFSVERPDGSNFTLKIRSTKLEDSAMYFCASSVGLVESDTQYFGPGTRLTVL.

The chain joins TRBV27 to TRBJ2-7, with a possible D match to TRBD1 (6 bases). Trimming pared 8 bases from V and 3 bases from J, leaving 14 bases between. Per germline, CDR1 MNHEY and CDR2 SMNVEV (reference sequence). The CDR3 consists of 13 residues. CDR3 sequence reads: CASQTQGGYEQYF. The CDR3 DNA sequence: TGTGCCAGCCAGACGCAAGGGGGCTACGAGCAGTACTTC.

The chain uses TRBV29-1 and TRBJ1-1; 8 bases fit TRBD1. After removal of 6 bases from V and 1 base from J, the junction contained 7 bases not matched to a gene. The CDR3 is made up of 14 amino acids. Per germline, CDR1 SQVTM and CDR2 ANQGSEA. This CDR3 reads CSVHPTGANTEAFF. The CDR3 DNA reads TGCAGCGTCCATCCGACAGGGGCGAACACTGAAGCTTTCTTT.

V usage is TRBV19 and J usage is TRBJ2-7; D is unclear. V lost 3 bases and J lost 2, with 14 bases in between. Per the germline V gene, CDR1 is LNHDA and CDR2 is SQIVND (reference sequence). This CDR3 has 15 residues. The chain's CDR3 is CASSIGGSGAYEQYF. CDR3 DNA sequence: TGTGCCAGTAGTATTGGCGGATCCGGAGCCTACGAGCAGTACTTC.

As to this clone: Germline is not matched at one junction end, which may reflect a read error. The V call is TRBV7-7, the J call TRBJ2-2, with 11 bases matching TRBD2. In germline, CDR1 is SSHAT, CDR2 FNYEAQ (reference sequence). CDR3 length: 18 residues. CDR3 amino acids: CASSAAPGLAADTGELFF. The CDR3, as DNA: TGTGCTAGCAGCGCAGCACCGGGACTAGCGGCAGACACCGGGGAGCTGTTTTTT.

This clone appeared a few times. V is TRBV4-1 and J is TRBJ2-7, with 10 bases that match TRBD2. V shed 0 bases, J shed 5 bases, and the junction held 16 bases outside the gene matches. The CDR3 totals 19 residues. The V gene's germline CDR1 is MGHRA and CDR2 YSYEKL. The CDR3 region has the DNA TGCGCCAGCAGCCAAGAATGGCCAGATCTGGGGCTAGCGGGAGACGAGCAGTACTTC. Translated, it gives CASSQEWPDLGLAGDEQYF.

The rearrangement links TRBV19 to TRBJ1-1; 9 positions agree with TRBD1. With V trimmed by 5 bases and J by 6 bases, 10 bases remained unmatched. This CDR3 is 15 amino acids long. Germline V gene data show CDR1 as LNHDA and CDR2 as SQIVND (reference sequence). CDR3 protein: CASSSGGQGLPEAFF. The CDR3, as DNA: TGTGCCAGTAGTTCGGGGGGACAGGGTCTCCCTGAAGCTTTCTTT.

The CDR3 reads CASSLSRGATYEQYF. The CDR3 coding sequence is TGTGCCAGCAGCTTATCACGGGGGGCTACCTACGAGCAGTACTTC. The rearrangement links TRBV7-8 to TRBJ2-7; TRBD2 might be the D (7 bases). The CDR3 runs to 15 residues. Trimming left V 2 bases short and J 2 bases short, with 13 bases between. Germline lookup yields CDR1 SGHVS and CDR2 FQNEAQ.

The chain combines TRBV7-2 with TRBJ1-1; a weak D match, TRBD1 (6 bases). CDR1 and CDR2 from the germline V gene are SGHTA and FQGNSA. This CDR3 region has 15 residues. With 5 bases removed from V and 10 bases from J, the gap between germline ends came to 23 bases. CDR3 in DNA: TGTGCCAGCAGCCGAGAGGCTACAGGAATAGGGGGAGCTTTCTTT. Translated: CASSREATGIGGAFF. Variable domain in full (rest from reference TRBV7-2 and TRBJ1-1): GAGVSQSPSNKVTEKGKDVELRCDPISGHTALYWYRQSLGQGLEFLIYFQGNSAPDKSGLPSDRFSAERTGGSVSTLTIQRTQQEDSAVYLCASSREATGIGGAFFGQGTRLTVV.

The chain recombines TRBV19 with TRBJ2-1; 11 bases match TRBD2. J lost 5 bases, V lost 7 bases, and 7 bases had no gene match. Germline loops: CDR1 LNHDA, CDR2 SQIVND (reference sequence). The CDR3 has 15 residues. For the CDR3, the DNA is TGTGCCAGTACCTTACTAGCGGGAGTGAACAATGAGCAGTTCTTC. Its translation: CASTLLAGVNNEQFF. Full variable domain (outside the CDR3, taken from reference TRBV19 and TRBJ2-1): DGGITQSPKYLFRKEGQNVTLSCEQNLNHDAMYWYRQDPGQGLRLIYYSQIVNDFQKGDIAEGYSVSREKKESFPLTVTSAQKNPTAFYLCASTLLAGVNNEQFFGPGTRLTVL.

The chain has TRBV27 and TRBJ2-1; 10 nucleotides agree with TRBD1. The ends lost 6 bases at V and 6 bases at J; junction bases unmatched: 17. Looked up from germline, CDR1 is MNHEY and CDR2 is SMNVEV (reference sequence). The CDR3 is 18 residues long. CDR3 in DNA: TGTGCCAGCAGCCCGCCTCATCGCGGGACAGGGGAGGTCAATGAGCAGTTCTTC. The encoded protein is CASSPPHRGTGEVNEQFF.

CDR3 sequence: CASSPERAIAGELFF. The CDR3 DNA reads as TGTGCCAGTAGCCCAGAGCGCGCCATAGCCGGGGAGCTGTTTTTT. The chain carries TRBV19 and TRBJ2-2; no firm D call. Germline V CDR1 and CDR2: LNHDA, SQIVND (reference sequence). V was trimmed by 6 bases and J by 6 bases, leaving 17 bases between them. This CDR3 region has 15 residues.

The chain has TRBV15 and TRBJ2-7; 13 nucleotides align to TRBD2. V was pared by 6 bases and J by 7 bases, with 6 bases of the junction left unmatched. Germline CDR1 and CDR2: LNHNV and YYDKDF (reference sequence). This CDR3 region has 14 residues. CDR3 sequence (DNA): TGTGCCACCAGAGGGACTAGCGGGGCCTGGGAGCAGTACTTC. It translates to CATRGTSGAWEQYF.

The chain combines TRBV6-5 with TRBJ1-1, with D tentatively TRBD1 (5 bases). This CDR3 has 15 amino acids. Deletions cut 2 bases from V and 4 bases from J, with 14 bases between. Germline CDR1 is MNHEY and CDR2 is SVGAGI. CDR3 loop: CASSYGGEGLTEAFF. CDR3 DNA sequence: TGTGCCAGCAGTTACGGGGGGGAGGGGCTCACTGAAGCTTTCTTT.

The V call is TRBV27, the J call TRBJ2-2, with TRBD1 as a possible D gene (5 bases). V was shortened by 3 bases and J by 6 bases, with 14 bases between the two germline ends. The V gene's germline CDR1 is MNHEY and CDR2 SMNVEV (reference sequence). The CDR3 has 15 amino acids. As DNA, the CDR3 is TGTGCCAGCAGTTTGGCCAGGGATAGGGCCGGGGAGCTGTTTTTT. Residues: CASSLARDRAGELFF.

The chain carries TRBV6-1 and TRBJ2-7, with D hard to call. This CDR3 comprises 11 residues. The germline gives CDR1 MNHNS, CDR2 SASEGT. Between the trimmed V and J ends, which lost 6 bases and 1 base, there was a span of 4 bases. In nucleotides, the CDR3 is TGTGCCAGCAGGGCTTCCTACGAGCAGTACTTC. It yields the protein CASRASYEQYF.

This chain uses TRBV14 with TRBJ2-3, with D possibly called TRBD1 or TRBD2 (5 bases each). V was shortened by 4 bases and J by 1 base, with 12 bases between the two germline ends. Germline V gene data show CDR1 as SGHDN and CDR2 as FVKESK. This CDR3 has 15 residues. The CDR3 here is CASSLRDGGTDTQYF. The DNA of the CDR3 is TGTGCCAGCAGCCTCCGGGACGGGGGCACAGATACGCAGTATTTT.